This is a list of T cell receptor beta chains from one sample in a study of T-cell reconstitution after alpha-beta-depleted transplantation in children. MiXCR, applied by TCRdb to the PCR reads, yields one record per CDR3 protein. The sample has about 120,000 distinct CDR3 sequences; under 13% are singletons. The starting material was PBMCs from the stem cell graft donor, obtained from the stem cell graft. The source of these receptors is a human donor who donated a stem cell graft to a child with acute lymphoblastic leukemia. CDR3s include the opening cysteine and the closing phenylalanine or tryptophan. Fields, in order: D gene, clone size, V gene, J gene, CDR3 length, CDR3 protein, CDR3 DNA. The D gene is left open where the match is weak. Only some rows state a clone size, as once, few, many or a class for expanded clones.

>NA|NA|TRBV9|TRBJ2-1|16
CASSVEGSPSDDEQFF
TGTGCCAGCAGCGTAGAAGGCTCTCCCTCGGACGATGAGCAGTTCTTC
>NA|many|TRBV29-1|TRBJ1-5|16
CSVEDSTGRGNQPQHF
TGCAGCGTTGAAGATTCTACCGGCAGGGGTAATCAGCCCCAGCATTTT
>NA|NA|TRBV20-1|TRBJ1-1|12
CSARGGGTEAFF
TGCAGTGCTCGCGGGGGGGGCACTGAAGCTTTCTTC
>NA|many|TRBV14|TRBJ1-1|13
CASRPRERTEAFF
TGTGCCAGCAGGCCCAGGGAGAGGACTGAAGCTTTCTTT
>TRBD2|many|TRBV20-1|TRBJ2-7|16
CSARLAGAGETYEQYF
TGCAGTGCTAGACTAGCGGGAGCGGGGGAAACCTACGAGCAGTACTTC
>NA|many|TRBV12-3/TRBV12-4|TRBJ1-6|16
CASSLAKGSSNSPLHF
TGTGCCAGCAGTTTAGCGAAGGGTAGTTCTAATTCACCCCTCCACTTT
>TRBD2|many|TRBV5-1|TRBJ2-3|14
CASSGLAGEDTQYF
TGCGCCAGCAGCGGATTAGCGGGGGAGGATACGCAGTATTTT
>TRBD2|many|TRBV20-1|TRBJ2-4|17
CSARRTSGTPSRNIQYF
TGCAGTGCCAGGAGGACTAGCGGGACCCCTTCACGGAACATTCAGTACTTC
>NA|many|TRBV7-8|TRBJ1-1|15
CASSLSGGRNTEAFF
TGTGCCAGCAGCTTAAGCGGGGGGCGCAACACTGAAGCTTTCTTT
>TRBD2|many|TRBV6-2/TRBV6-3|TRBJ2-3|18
CASSTPPGESGVSYTQYF
TGTGCCAGCAGCACCCCGCCTGGGGAGAGCGGGGTCTCCTATACGCAGTATTTT
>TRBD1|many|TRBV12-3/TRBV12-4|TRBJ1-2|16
CASSQALDRVGPGGTF
TGTGCCAGCAGTCAAGCGCTGGACAGGGTAGGCCCCGGAGGCACCTTC
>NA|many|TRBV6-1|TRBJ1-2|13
CAIQEGHNYGYTF
TGTGCCATCCAGGAAGGACATAACTATGGCTACACCTTC
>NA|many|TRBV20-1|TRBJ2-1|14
CSARAQSSYNEQFF
TGCAGTGCTAGAGCACAAAGCTCCTACAATGAGCAGTTCTTC
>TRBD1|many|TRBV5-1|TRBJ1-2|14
CASSAEGQGWGYTF
TGCGCCAGCAGCGCGGAAGGACAGGGCTGGGGCTACACCTTC
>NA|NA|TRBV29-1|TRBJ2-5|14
CSATGDINSETQYF
TGCAGCGCCACCGGGGACATAAACTCGGAGACCCAGTACTTC
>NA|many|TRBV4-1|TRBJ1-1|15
CASDLGQGINTEAFF
TGCGCCAGCGACCTAGGTCAGGGAATAAACACTGAAGCTTTCTTT
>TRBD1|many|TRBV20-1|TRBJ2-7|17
CSAAPGTGGRLDYEQYF
TGCAGTGCTGCACCCGGGACAGGGGGCAGACTAGACTACGAGCAGTACTTC
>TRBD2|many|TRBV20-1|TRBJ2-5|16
CSARGSGGGFQETQYF
TGCAGTGCTAGAGGGTCCGGGGGGGGATTCCAAGAGACCCAGTACTTC
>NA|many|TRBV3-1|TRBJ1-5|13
CASSWRGNQPQHF
TGTGCCAGCAGCTGGAGAGGCAATCAGCCCCAGCATTTT
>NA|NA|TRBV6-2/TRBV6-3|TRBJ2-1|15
CASTPSGQGLNEQFF
TGTGCCAGCACCCCTTCGGGGCAGGGTTTGAATGAGCAGTTCTTC
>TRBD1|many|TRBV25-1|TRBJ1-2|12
CASVGQGYGYTF
TGTGCCAGCGTCGGACAGGGTTATGGCTACACCTTC
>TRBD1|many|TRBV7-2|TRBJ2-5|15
CASRKRQGGGETQYF
TGTGCCAGCAGAAAACGACAGGGGGGTGGAGAGACCCAGTACTTC
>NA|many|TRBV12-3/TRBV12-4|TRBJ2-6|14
CASRTDSGANVLTF
TGTGCCAGCAGAACTGACTCTGGGGCCAACGTCCTGACTTTC
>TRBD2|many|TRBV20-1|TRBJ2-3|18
CSARDPGLAGPNLLTQYF
TGCAGTGCTAGAGACCCGGGACTAGCGGGACCCAACCTTCTTACGCAGTATTTT
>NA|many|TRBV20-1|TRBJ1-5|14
CSARGGQSNQPQHF
TGCAGTGCTAGGGGCGGACAGAGCAATCAGCCCCAGCATTTT
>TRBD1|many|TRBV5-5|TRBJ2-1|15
CASSPGQGVDNEQFF
TGTGCCAGCAGCCCTGGACAGGGGGTGGACAATGAGCAGTTCTTC
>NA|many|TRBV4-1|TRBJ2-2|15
CASSQDGAVTGELFF
TGCGCCAGCAGCCAAGATGGTGCTGTCACCGGGGAGCTGTTTTTT
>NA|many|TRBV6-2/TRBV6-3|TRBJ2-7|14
CASHFNLNPYEQYF
TGTGCCAGCCACTTTAACCTAAATCCCTACGAGCAGTACTTC
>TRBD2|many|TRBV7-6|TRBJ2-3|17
CASSSLLAAPSTDTQYF
TGTGCCAGCAGCTCACTACTAGCGGCCCCTAGCACAGATACGCAGTATTTT
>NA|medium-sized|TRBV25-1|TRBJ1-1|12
CASSEKGTEAFF
TGTGCCAGCAGTGAAAAGGGGACAGAAGCTTTCTTT
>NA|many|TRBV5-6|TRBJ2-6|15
CASSLKTSGANVLTF
TGTGCCAGCAGCTTAAAGACTTCTGGGGCCAACGTCCTGACTTTC
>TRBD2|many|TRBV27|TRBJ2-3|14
CASSLAGDGNTQYF
TGTGCCAGCAGTTTAGCGGGAGATGGAAATACGCAGTATTTT
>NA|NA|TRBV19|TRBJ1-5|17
CASSIPLGRNVLQPQHF
TGTGCCAGTAGTATACCCCTCGGGAGGAATGTCCTTCAGCCCCAGCATTTT
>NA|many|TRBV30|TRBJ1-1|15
CAWTSEGKENTEAFF
TGTGCCTGGACTTCAGAGGGAAAAGAGAACACTGAAGCTTTCTTT
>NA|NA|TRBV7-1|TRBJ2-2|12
CASSSTGGELFF
TGTGCCAGCAGCTCGACTGGCGGGGAGCTGTTTTTT
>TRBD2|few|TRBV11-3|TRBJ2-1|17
CASSSERGVSSYNEQFF
TGTGCCAGCAGCTCAGAGCGGGGGGTGAGCTCCTACAATGAGCAGTTCTTC
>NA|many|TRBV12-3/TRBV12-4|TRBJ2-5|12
CASSVAEKTQYF
TGTGCCAGCTCCGTTGCAGAAAAGACCCAGTACTTC
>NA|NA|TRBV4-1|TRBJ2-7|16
CASSQDPSGRSYEQYF
TGCGCCAGCAGCCAAGACCCCTCAGGAAGGTCCTACGAGCAGTACTTC
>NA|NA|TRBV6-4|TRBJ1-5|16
CASSDPHSRSNQPQHF
TGTGCCAGCAGTGACCCGCACTCCAGGAGCAATCAGCCCCAGCATTTT
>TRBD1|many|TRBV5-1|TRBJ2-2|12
CASKQGTGELFF
TGCGCCAGCAAACAGGGGACCGGGGAGCTGTTTTTT
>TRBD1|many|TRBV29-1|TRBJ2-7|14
CSVEGTGASYEQYF
TGCAGCGTTGAGGGGACAGGGGCGTCCTACGAGCAGTACTTC
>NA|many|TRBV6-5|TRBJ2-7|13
CASTRRGSYEQYF
TGTGCCAGCACAAGACGAGGCTCCTACGAGCAGTACTTC
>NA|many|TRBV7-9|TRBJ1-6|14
CASSLMGAPGTSEF
TGTGCCAGCAGCTTGATGGGAGCCCCGGGAACATCCGAATTT
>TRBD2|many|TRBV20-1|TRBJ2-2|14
CSATREGYTGELFF
TGCAGTGCTACGCGGGAGGGATACACCGGGGAGCTGTTTTTT
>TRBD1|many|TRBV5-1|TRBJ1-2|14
CASSLAGTGDGYTF
TGCGCCAGCAGCTTGGCCGGTACAGGGGATGGCTACACCTTC
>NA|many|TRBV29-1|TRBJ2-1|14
CSVVPNGSYNEQFF
TGCAGCGTTGTCCCAAATGGCTCCTACAATGAGCAGTTCTTC
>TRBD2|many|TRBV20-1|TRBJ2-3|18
CSARLFGLAGGTTDTQYF
TGCAGTGCTAGACTTTTCGGACTAGCGGGGGGAACGACAGATACGCAGTATTTT
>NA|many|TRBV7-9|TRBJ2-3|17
CASSLGGTGRATDTQYF
TGTGCCAGCAGCTTAGGGGGCACAGGGCGGGCAACAGATACGCAGTATTTT
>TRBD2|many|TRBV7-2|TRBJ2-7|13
CASSLREGNEQYF
TGTGCCAGCAGCTTAAGGGAGGGAAACGAGCAGTACTTC
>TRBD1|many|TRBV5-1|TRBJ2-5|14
CASSEDRGRETQYF
TGCGCCAGCAGCGAGGACAGGGGGCGGGAGACCCAGTACTTC
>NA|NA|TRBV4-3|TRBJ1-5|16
CASSQESGGGIRPQHF
TGCGCCAGCAGCCAAGAGTCCGGGGGTGGAATTAGGCCCCAGCATTTT
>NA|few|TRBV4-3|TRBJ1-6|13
CASTPGPGSPLHF
TGCGCCTCAACCCCAGGGCCCGGTTCACCCCTCCACTTC
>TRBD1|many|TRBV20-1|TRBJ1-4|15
CSALPPTGVAEKLFF
TGCAGTGCTCTCCCACCTACAGGGGTGGCAGAAAAACTGTTTTTT
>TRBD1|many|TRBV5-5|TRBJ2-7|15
CASSPDRVISYEQYF
TGTGCCAGCAGCCCGGACAGGGTGATTTCCTACGAGCAGTACTTC
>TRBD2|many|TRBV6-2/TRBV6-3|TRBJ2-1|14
CASTSTSGGSEQFF
TGTGCCAGCACCTCGACTAGCGGGGGTTCTGAGCAGTTCTTC
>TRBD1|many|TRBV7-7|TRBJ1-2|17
CASSFGSREGAQGGYTF
TGTGCTAGCAGCTTCGGTTCAAGGGAGGGGGCGCAGGGTGGCTACACCTTC
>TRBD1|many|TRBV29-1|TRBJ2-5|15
CSVGVTGTGKETQYF
TGCAGCGTTGGGGTAACCGGGACAGGGAAAGAGACCCAGTACTTC
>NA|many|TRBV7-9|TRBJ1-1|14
CASSLHGGSTEAFF
TGTGCCAGCAGCTTACACGGAGGGAGTACTGAAGCTTTCTTT
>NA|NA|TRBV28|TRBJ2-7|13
CASSFRTSYEQYF
TGTGCCAGCAGTTTCCGGACATCCTACGAGCAGTACTTC
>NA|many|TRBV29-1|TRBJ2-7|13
CSVEVPGAYEQYF
TGCAGCGTTGAAGTACCTGGAGCCTACGAGCAGTACTTC